These 11 T cell receptor beta chains came from one sample sequenced in a study of blood T cell repertoires in COVID-19. The assay was immunoSEQ multiplex PCR, and TCRdb's table has in-frame clones only and misses some. The sample holds about 170,000 clones, around 82% seen once. Sample: peripheral blood. These TCRs come from a human donor with acute or convalescent COVID-19. The donor label of this sample is uncertain.

The chain combines TRBV6-5 with TRBJ1-1; D not resolved. Germline V gene data show CDR1 as MNHEY and CDR2 as SVGAGI. V dropped 2 bases and J dropped 4 bases, with 11 bases sitting between them. The length of the CDR3 is 14 residues. CDR3 sequence reads: CASSYGGSRTEAFF. The CDR3 DNA reads as TGTGCCAGCAGTTACGGAGGCTCCCGCACTGAAGCTTTCTTT.

The chain uses TRBV6-1 and TRBJ1-1; 10 bases fit TRBD1. V dropped 3 bases and J dropped 0; count of bases not matched to a gene: 7. Germline loops: CDR1 MNHNS, CDR2 SASEGT. This CDR3 has 17 residues. The DNA of the CDR3 is TGTGCCAGCAGTGACCTCAGGACAGGGGGGATGAACACTGAAGCTTTCTTT. It specifies CASSDLRTGGMNTEAFF.

This clone was detected only once. J is TRBJ1-3 and V is TRBV5-1; D might be TRBD1 (6 bases). Trimming took off 4 bases at V and 1 base at J, with 18 bases between the two ends. This CDR3 region has 17 residues. Germline V gene lookup returns CDR1 SGHRS and CDR2 YFSETQ. The CDR3 sequence is CASSPSGGPSSGNTIYF. The CDR3 DNA sequence: TGCGCCAGCAGCCCTTCGGGGGGGCCTTCTTCTGGAAACACCATATATTTT.

This clone appeared a single time. The V call is TRBV3-1 (or the pseudogene TRBV3-2), the J call TRBJ2-5, with 12 bases fitting TRBD2. Per germline, CDR1 LGHDT and CDR2 YNNKEL (reference sequence). The CDR3 consists of 16 residues. V lost 2 bases to trimming and J lost 1 base; unmatched junction nucleotides: 2. CDR3 nucleotides: TGTGCCAGCAGCCAACCTAGCGGGAGGGCCCAAGAGACCCAGTACTTC. Translation: CASSQPSGRAQETQYF.

This chain joins TRBV7-9 and TRBJ2-3; TRBD1 is a possible D gene (6 bases). The CDR3 runs 15 residues. Germline values: CDR1 SEHNR, CDR2 FQNEAQ (reference sequence). V was pared by 5 bases and J by 4 bases, with 16 bases between. The CDR3 sequence is CASSPRTGFPDTQYF. The CDR3 nucleotides are TGTGCCAGCAGCCCCCGAACAGGGTTCCCAGATACGCAGTATTTT.

The rearrangement joins TRBV11-2 to TRBJ2-7, with 8 positions matching TRBD2. The CDR3 sequence is 17 residues long. V gave up 1 base and J gave up 0 bases; unmatched junction bases: 8. Per the germline V gene, CDR1 is SGHAT and CDR2 is FQNNGV. CDR3 residues: CASSLVGSGTSSYEQYF. DNA for the CDR3: TGTGCCAGCAGCTTAGTTGGTAGCGGGACCTCCTCCTACGAGCAGTACTTC.

CDR3 sequence: CATGTSGPRGEQFF. CDR3 nucleotide sequence: TGTGCCACCGGGACTAGCGGACCGAGGGGTGAGCAGTTCTTC. The chain is built from TRBV2 and TRBJ2-1, with 11 bases that match TRBD2. This CDR3 spans 14 amino acids. V was clipped by 10 bases and J by 9 bases; unmatched bases: 11. From germline, CDR1 is SNHLY and CDR2 FYNNEI.

CDR3 sequence (DNA): TGTGCCAGCAGTAGTCAGGGGGCCACTGAAGCTTTCTTT. Translating it yields CASSSQGATEAFF. The genes are TRBV2 and TRBJ1-1; 8 nucleotides agree with TRBD1. The germline gives CDR1 SNHLY, CDR2 FYNNEI. The CDR3 consists of 13 residues. V gave up 5 bases and J gave up 4 bases; unmatched junction bases: 3.

The chain recombines TRBV4-2 with TRBJ2-1, with TRBD2 as a possible D gene (6 bases). V was clipped by 8 bases and J by 6 bases, with 11 bases between them. This CDR3 comprises 12 residues. CDR1 is LGHNA, CDR2 YNFKEQ, per germline. The CDR3 loop is CASRGSINEQFF. In DNA, the CDR3 is TGTGCCAGCCGGGGGAGCATCAATGAGCAGTTCTTC.

The gene calls are TRBV18 and TRBJ1-2; 10 positions agree with TRBD1. The CDR3 is 16 residues long. V gave up 2 bases and J gave up 4 bases; unmatched junction bases: 7. Germline V gene data show CDR1 as KGHSH and CDR2 as LQKENI. The CDR3 DNA is TGTGCCAGCTCACCAGAGGGACAGGGGTTTCCCTATGGCTACACCTTC. As protein: CASSPEGQGFPYGYTF.

The chain employs TRBV2 and TRBJ2-7; TRBD1 is a possible D gene (6 bases). Germline V gives CDR1 SNHLY, CDR2 FYNNEI. The CDR3 totals 13 residues. Trimming removed 7 bases from V and 7 bases from J, with 17 bases in between. The CDR3, as DNA: TGTGCCAGCATAGAGCAGGGCCAGGGGGAGCAGTACTTC. This encodes CASIEQGQGEQYF.